Sequencing of this T cell receptor (beta chain) was carried out in a study of sequential checkpoint blockade in melanoma. This clone is medium-sized. The CDR3 is 13 amino acids. The junction had 4 bases not matched to a gene; V was cut back by 3 bases and J by 11 bases. Per germline, CDR1 MDHEN and CDR2 SYDVKM. Sample treatment: randomized to nivolumab then ipilimumab (arm A) or the reverse (arm B). Sequencing used immunoSEQ multiplex PCR; TCRdb keeps in-frame clones, though not all of them. This sample yields approximately 2,000 clones, of which about 30% are seen a single time; 21% belongs to the top ten.

Sequences were derived from tumor tissue (inferred from file names), sampled from a patient given nivolumab and ipilimumab in sequence. This receptor was identified in a human donor with melanoma. V gene TRBV28 combines with J gene TRBJ2-1; 10 nucleotides align to TRBD2. The CDR3 sequence is CASSFKAGGKQFF. CDR3 bases: TGTGCCAGCAGTTTTAAAGCGGGGGGGAAGCAGTTCTTC. Full variable domain (remainder filled in from reference TRBV28 and TRBJ2-1): DVKVTQSSRYLVKRTGEKVFLECVQDMDHENMFWYRQDPGLGLRLIYFSYDVKMKEKGDIPEGYSVSREKKERFSLILESASTNQTSMYLCASSFKAGGKQFFGPGTRLTVL.